The entry below gives a single T cell receptor beta chain sequence along with its context. Its antigen is as yet unknown. This entry belongs to a study of shared clonotypes between healthy human individuals. Study conclusions and caveats: Rarefaction gave evidence that sorted-subset sequencing remained incomplete despite large depth.

CDR3 size: 16 residues. Germline V lookup: CDR1 SGHAT, CDR2 FQDESV (reference sequence). Trimming cost V 2 bases and J 1 base, with 14 bases left between them. Researchers ran the assay at a deep level. Clones were read by immunoSEQ multiplex PCR, and TCRdb kept only the in-frame ones, dropping some. The table has around 100,000 clones, roughly two thirds seen once. This clonotype was sampled from a young man in good health. Sequencing input: memory CD8+ T cells sorted from blood. Subset here: CD45RO+ cells pooled with CCR7-negative TemRA cells. The rearrangement uses TRBV11-1 and TRBJ2-5, with D unclear. CDR3 in DNA: TGTGCCAGCAGCTTAAGTATATCGGCTCGCCAAGAGACCCAGTACTTC. Its protein is CASSLSISARQETQYF.